The 20 T cell receptor beta chains reported below all come from one sample, sequenced in a study of cytotoxic CD8 clonotypes in ibrutinib-treated CLL. The method was immunoSEQ multiplex PCR; TCRdb's version includes in-frame clones alone and lacks a portion of them. The sample lists about 68,000 clones, around 81% occurring once. Specimen: PBMCs, collected at disease progression, from a patient treated with ibrutinib. These receptors all come from a human donor with chronic lymphocytic leukemia.

The genes are TRBV7-6 and TRBJ2-5; a weak D match, TRBD1 (5 bases). V was cut by 6 bases and J by 3 bases, with 14 bases left in between. The germline V gene has CDR1 SGHVS and CDR2 FNYEAQ. The CDR3 has 14 residues. Written as DNA, the CDR3 is TGTGCCAGCAGGGACGGACATAGCAAAGAGACCCAGTACTTC. This translates into CASRDGHSKETQYF. The full variable domain, its missing parts supplied by reference TRBV7-6 and TRBJ2-5, is GAGVSQSPRYKVTKRGQDVALRCDPISGHVSLYWYRQALGQGPEFLTYFNYEAQQDKSGLPNDRFSAERPEGSISTLTIQRTEQRDSAMYRCASRDGHSKETQYFGPGTRLLVL.

V usage is TRBV13 and J usage is TRBJ2-7; 10 bases fit TRBD1. The CDR3 consists of 15 residues. Germline-derived CDR1 and CDR2 are PRHDT and FYEKMQ (reference sequence). J gave up 3 bases and V 4 bases, and 6 bases lay outside the gene matches. The CDR3: CASSSLGQGFYEQYF. Here the CDR3 DNA reads TGTGCCAGCAGCTCTTTGGGACAGGGGTTCTACGAGCAGTACTTC.

The chain employs TRBV4-1 and TRBJ2-1; D remains unclear. The CDR3 sequence is 13 residues long. The V and J ends lost 3 bases and 6 bases respectively, with 9 bases between them. Germline lookup yields CDR1 MGHRA and CDR2 YSYEKL. CDR3 sequence reads: CASSHQDRNEQFF. The CDR3 DNA follows: TGCGCCAGCAGCCACCAAGACCGCAATGAGCAGTTCTTC.

This clone was observed once. The chain couples TRBV5-4 to TRBJ1-1, with 8 bases matching TRBD1. Germline trimming cut 7 bases from V and 5 bases from J; bases unmatched to any gene: 7. The CDR3 consists of 13 residues. CDR1 is SGHNT and CDR2 is YYREEE in the germline V gene (reference sequence). CDR3 sequence (DNA): TGTGCCAGCTCCATACAGGGGGGAACTGAAGCTTTCTTT. It yields the protein CASSIQGGTEAFF.

This chain uses TRBV11-3 with TRBJ2-3, with 9 bases identical to TRBD2. The CDR3 is made up of 16 amino acids. Losses at the gene ends were 1 base for V and 4 bases for J; bases not matched to a gene: 6. Germline CDR1 SGHNT, CDR2 YENEEA. The CDR3: CASSLVASGAPDTQYF. Written as DNA, the CDR3 is TGTGCCAGCAGCTTAGTCGCTAGCGGGGCCCCAGATACGCAGTATTTT. The entire variable domain, with the rest obtained from reference TRBV11-3 and TRBJ2-3, is as follows: EAGVVQSPRYKIIEKKQPVAFWCNPISGHNTLYWYLQNLGQGPELLIRYENEEAVDDSQLPKDRFSAERLKGVDSTLKIQPAELGDSAVYLCASSLVASGAPDTQYFGPGTRLTVL.

The chain recombines TRBV15 with TRBJ2-7, with 9 bases lining up with TRBD1. After removal of 1 base from V and 4 bases from J, the junction contained 5 bases not matched to a gene. The CDR3 length is 15 residues. Germline CDR1 reads LNHNV; CDR2 reads YYDKDF (reference sequence). The CDR3 DNA reads as TGTGCCACCAGCAGAGGGACAGGGGCAGTATACGAGCAGTACTTC. This translates into CATSRGTGAVYEQYF.

The chain couples TRBV6-1 to TRBJ1-2; D is unclear. Germline CDR1 is MNHNS and CDR2 is SASEGT. V lost 3 bases and J lost 5, with 13 bases in between. The CDR3 consists of 14 residues. CDR3 loop: CASSERAEGYGYTF. The CDR3 DNA follows: TGTGCCAGCAGTGAGCGGGCCGAAGGTTATGGCTACACCTTC.

This clone has a single count. The rearrangement links TRBV18 to TRBJ1-4; D may be TRBD1 (6 bases). V lost 4 bases, J lost 5 bases, and 14 bases lay in between. The CDR3 contains 15 residues. Germline assignment: CDR1 KGHSH and CDR2 LQKENI. CDR3 protein: CASSLRGGTNEKLFF. CDR3 bases: TGTGCCAGCTCACTAAGAGGTGGGACAAATGAAAAACTGTTTTTT.

In regard to this clone: The junction differs from germline at one of its ends, possibly a read error. J is TRBJ2-2 and V is TRBV7-9; D might be TRBD2 (6 bases). Germline V gives CDR1 SEHNR, CDR2 FQNEAQ (reference sequence). The CDR3 is made up of 15 amino acids. The CDR3, as DNA: TGTGCCAGCAGCTTAGACGGCGGGAACCCCGGGGAGCTGTTTTTT. Translating it yields CASSLDGGNPGELFF.

This clone was counted only a few times. V gene TRBV7-9 combines with J gene TRBJ2-6, with no clear D. Trimming left V 11 bases short and J 0 bases short, with 5 bases between. Germline V gene sequence: CDR1 SEHNR, CDR2 FQNEAQ (reference sequence). This CDR3 has 12 residues. DNA for the CDR3: TGTGCCTTCATCTCTGGGGCCAACGTCCTGACTTTC. It is translated as CAFISGANVLTF.

The chain employs TRBV18 and TRBJ2-6; TRBD1 aligns across 8 bases. This CDR3 is built from 15 residues. V shed 8 bases and J 4 bases; nucleotides not matched to a gene: 7. CDR1 is KGHSH, CDR2 LQKENI, per germline. Written as DNA, the CDR3 is TGTGCCAGCAAACAGGGGGTATCGGGGGCCAACGTCCTGACTTTC. It translates to CASKQGVSGANVLTF.

The chain recombines TRBV7-9 with TRBJ1-3; D uncertain. V lost 1 base and J 0 bases, leaving 4 bases between the germline ends. This CDR3 spans 14 amino acids. CDR1 and CDR2 (germline): SEHNR, FQNEAQ (reference sequence). Here the CDR3 reads CASSLDHSGNTIYF. CDR3 in DNA: TGTGCCAGCAGCTTAGATCACTCTGGAAACACCATATATTTT.

V and J are TRBV5-1 and TRBJ1-4; tentative D call: TRBD1 (6 bases). The CDR3 has 17 residues. The germline gives CDR1 SGHRS, CDR2 YFSETQ. V gave up 4 bases and J gave up 0 bases, with 16 bases separating them. CDR3 bases: TGCGCCAGCAGCCTGGTAGGGGGTAGGGCAACTAATGAAAAACTGTTTTTT. Translated: CASSLVGGRATNEKLFF.

The CDR3 DNA follows: TGTGCCAGCAGCTTAGTGTTCCCTGCTGAGACCCAGTACTTC. Protein sequence: CASSLVFPAETQYF. V gene TRBV11-2 combines with J gene TRBJ2-5; D remains ambiguous. Germline loops: CDR1 SGHAT, CDR2 FQNNGV. Trimming took 1 base from V and 5 from J, leaving 11 bases between them. This CDR3 spans 14 amino acids.

The chain recombines TRBV2 with TRBJ2-1; D gene ambiguous. CDR1 and CDR2 (germline): SNHLY, FYNNEI. V was clipped by 7 bases and J by 9 bases, with 13 bases between them. The CDR3 is 12 residues long. The CDR3 sequence: CASKSDASEQFF. The CDR3 DNA reads TGTGCCAGCAAGTCAGACGCATCTGAGCAGTTCTTC.

The chain couples TRBV10-3 to TRBJ2-3; 11 positions match TRBD2. The CDR3 has 16 amino acids. Germline values: CDR1 ENHRY, CDR2 SYGVKD. V trimming: 0 bases; J trimming: 8 bases; junction bases outside the gene matches: 7. The DNA of the CDR3 is TGTGCCATCAGTGAGTCGGCTAGCGGGGGGTTAGTTACGCAGTATTTT. Translation gives CAISESASGGLVTQYF.

The rearrangement joins TRBV7-9 to TRBJ2-7, with 7 bases matching TRBD2. Looked up from germline, CDR1 is SEHNR and CDR2 is FQNEAQ (reference sequence). The junction had 7 bases not matched to a gene; V was cut back by 5 bases and J by 3 bases. The CDR3 is 14 residues long. The CDR3 region is CASSARDYLYEQYF. In nucleotides, the CDR3 is TGTGCCAGCAGCGCCCGGGACTACCTCTACGAGCAGTACTTC.

This chain uses TRBV19 with TRBJ2-2; 7 bases agree with TRBD2. Looked up from germline, CDR1 is LNHDA and CDR2 is SQIVND (reference sequence). V was pared by 4 bases and J by 6 bases, with 2 bases of the junction left unmatched. The CDR3 is 13 residues long. The CDR3, as DNA: TGTGCCAGTAGTAATGCGGGAGCCGGGGAGCTGTTTTTT. Its protein product is CASSNAGAGELFF.

This clone was seen a handful of times. The chain is built from TRBV5-4 and TRBJ2-7; TRBD1 might be the D (6 bases). Germline CDR1 is SGHNT and CDR2 is YYREEE (reference sequence). The CDR3 consists of 14 residues. Trimming took 2 bases from V and 2 from J, leaving 11 bases between them. CDR3 DNA: TGTGCCAGCAGCTTAGGGACACCAGCCTACGAGCAGTACTTC. Protein sequence: CASSLGTPAYEQYF.

The chain uses TRBV19 and TRBJ2-3, with D unclear. In germline, CDR1 is LNHDA, CDR2 SQIVND (reference sequence). The ends were cut back, 7 bases at V and 3 bases at J, with 11 bases in the middle. The CDR3 has 13 amino acids. This chain's CDR3 is CASKSGRTDTQYF. CDR3 in DNA: TGTGCCAGTAAGTCAGGACGGACAGATACGCAGTATTTT.